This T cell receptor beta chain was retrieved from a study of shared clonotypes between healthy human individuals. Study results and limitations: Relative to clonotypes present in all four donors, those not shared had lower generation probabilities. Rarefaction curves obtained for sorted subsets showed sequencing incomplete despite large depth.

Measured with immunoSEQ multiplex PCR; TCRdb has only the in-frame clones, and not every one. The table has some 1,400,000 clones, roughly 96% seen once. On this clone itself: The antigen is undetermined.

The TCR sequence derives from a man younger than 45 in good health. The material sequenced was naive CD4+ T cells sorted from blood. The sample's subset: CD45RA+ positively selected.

The CDR3 nucleotides are TGTGCCTGTTCCGGGACAGGGGTGTTCTTC. It yields the protein CACSGTGVFF. The chain employs TRBV30 and TRBJ2-1, with TRBD1 identical over 10 bases. Trimming took 6 bases from V and 15 from J; bases not matched to a gene: 5. The CDR3 spans 10 residues. CDR1 is GTSNPN and CDR2 is SVGIG in the germline V gene (reference sequence).